This record looks at one TCR beta chain sequence and its context. The sample belongs to a study of blood T cell repertoires in COVID-19. The overall study: Acute-phase and convalescent COVID-19 samples originated in the United States, Italy and Spain. From T cells, B-cell-depleted T cells, or PBMCs came the material, which was cDNA or gDNA.

V lost 4 bases and J lost 8, with 18 bases in between. CDR1 is MGHRA and CDR2 is YSYEKL in the germline V gene. This CDR3 is built from 16 residues. Followed over time, Seattle patients had been enrolled while infection was active. Original data processing: It was from reference gene primer amplification that nucleated cell counts were estimated. TCRdb's copy holds only in-frame clones and misses some; the assay was immunoSEQ multiplex PCR. V, J and clone size were drawn from that table, and D and trimming were deduced from the DNA. The repertoire holds around 250,000 clones, about 87% seen once, with about 9.4% in the top ten.

The material sequenced was peripheral blood. The rearrangement links TRBV4-1 to TRBJ1-6, with D unclear. This clonotype originated in a woman in her 70s with COVID-19, enrolled during active disease. The CDR3 DNA follows: TGCGCCAGCAGCCCCACCGGGTTCCGGCGGGATTCACCCCTCCACTTT. This codes for CASSPTGFRRDSPLHF.